Listed here are 3 T cell receptor beta chains from one sample, sequenced in a study of cytotoxic CD8 clonotypes in ibrutinib-treated CLL. The table came from immunoSEQ multiplex PCR; TCRdb's copy has only in-frame clones and leaves some out. The sample yields about 97,000 clones, about 72% seen once. The sample consisted of PBMCs, taken after 12 months of ibrutinib treatment. The receptors originated from a human donor with chronic lymphocytic leukemia.

The gene calls are TRBV15 and TRBJ2-5; 8 bases are a match to TRBD1. CDR3 length equals 15 residues. V gave up 2 bases and J gave up 2 bases; unmatched junction bases: 4. Per the germline V gene, CDR1 is LNHNV and CDR2 is YYDKDF (reference sequence). The CDR3 loop is CATSRPDRAQETQYF. Here the CDR3 DNA reads TGTGCCACCAGCAGACCGGACAGGGCACAAGAGACCCAGTACTTC.

This sequence joins TRBV29-1 and TRBJ2-3; TRBD2 might be the D (5 bases). Trimming removed 3 bases at V and 1 base at J, with 8 bases between. The CDR3 spans 13 residues. In germline, CDR1 is SQVTM, CDR2 ANQGSEA. CDR3 region: CSVDQRGTDTQYF. CDR3 DNA: TGCAGCGTTGATCAGAGGGGCACAGATACGCAGTATTTT.

This chain links TRBV9 with TRBJ2-1; D call uncertain. Germline V gives CDR1 SGDLS, CDR2 YYNGEE. The germline V and J ends were trimmed by 3 bases and 0 bases, with 4 bases remaining between them. This CDR3 has 13 amino acids. CDR3 sequence reads: CASSGSSYNEQFF. The CDR3 bases are TGTGCCAGCAGCGGCAGCTCCTACAATGAGCAGTTCTTC. Full variable domain (outside the CDR3, taken from reference TRBV9 and TRBJ2-1): DSGVTQTPKHLITATGQRVTLRCSPRSGDLSVYWYQQSLDQGLQFLIQYYNGEERAKGNILERFSAQQFPDLHSELNLSSLELGDSALYFCASSGSSYNEQFFGPGTRLTVL.